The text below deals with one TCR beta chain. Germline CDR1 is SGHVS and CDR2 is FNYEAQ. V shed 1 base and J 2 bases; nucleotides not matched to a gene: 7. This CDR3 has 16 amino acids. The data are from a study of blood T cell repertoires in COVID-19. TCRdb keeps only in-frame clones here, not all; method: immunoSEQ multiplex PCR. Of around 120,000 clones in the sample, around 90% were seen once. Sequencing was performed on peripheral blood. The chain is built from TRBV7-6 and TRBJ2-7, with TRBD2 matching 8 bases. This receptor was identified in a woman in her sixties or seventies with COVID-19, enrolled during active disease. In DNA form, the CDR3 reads TGTGCCAGCAGCTTAGGTTTGGCGGGGGGTCCCTACGAGCAGTACTTC. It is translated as CASSLGLAGGPYEQYF.